The clone carrying this TCR beta chain appeared a single time. Germline V gene lookup returns CDR1 SGHRS and CDR2 YFSETQ. CDR3 length equals 14 residues. The V end lost 0 bases, the J end lost 3 bases, and 10 bases lay between the germline ends. The record originates from a study of T cell changes during pregnancy in multiple sclerosis. Profiled with immunoSEQ multiplex PCR; TCRdb holds only in-frame clones, not every one. Of about 49,000 clones in the sample, 85% to 95% were seen once. This receptor was identified in a female donor with multiple sclerosis, enrolled in a pregnancy study. The chain recombines TRBV5-1 with TRBJ2-7; D is possibly TRBD2 (5 bases). The sequenced sample was CD8+ T cells from peripheral blood mononuclear cells, obtained before pregnancy. CDR3 amino acids: CASSLGSRDYEQYF. In DNA, the CDR3 is TGCGCCAGCAGCTTGGGATCCCGGGACTACGAGCAGTACTTC. Supplemented by reference TRBV5-1 and TRBJ2-7, the full variable domain reads KAGVTQTPRYLIKTRGQQVTLSCSPISGHRSVSWYQQTPGQGLQFLFEYFSETQRNKGNFPGRFSGRQFSNSRSEMNVSTLELGDSALYLCASSLGSRDYEQYFGPGTRLTVT.